The source of this T cell receptor (beta chain) is a study of cytomegalovirus exposure and HLA in healthy donors. Regarding the study as a whole: Cytomegalovirus association was listed for approximately 160 TCR beta chains. Later analysis identified about 17,000 TCR beta sequences associated with HLA alleles, using a false discovery rate threshold of 0.05. Most TCRs appeared rarely, but some public TCRs recurred in many donors.

The V end was cut by 3 bases, the J end by 4 bases, with 11 bases between. The CDR3 runs to 13 residues. CDR1 SGHDT and CDR2 YYEEEE come from the germline V gene. A word on this clone: Its target is unknown.

PCR was performed using 60 Vbeta and 13 Jbeta primers. Original processing methods: An analysis performed later counted roughly 79 million unique TCR beta chains (around 9.9 million of them shared). Assay: immunoSEQ multiplex PCR; the TCRdb copy retains only in-frame clones and omits some. That table supplies the V and J calls and clone size; D and trimming were determined from the DNA. The sample yields 30,000 to 40,000 clones, approximately 67% seen once. The chain is built from TRBV5-6 and TRBJ2-7, with D perhaps matching TRBD2 (6 bases). The sample comprised PBMCs. The clonotype originates from a man aged 40-49 years in good health and CMV-seropositive. The CDR3 bases are TGTGCCAGCAGCTCCCTTCGGGAGTACGAGCAGTACTTC. This codes for CASSSLREYEQYF.